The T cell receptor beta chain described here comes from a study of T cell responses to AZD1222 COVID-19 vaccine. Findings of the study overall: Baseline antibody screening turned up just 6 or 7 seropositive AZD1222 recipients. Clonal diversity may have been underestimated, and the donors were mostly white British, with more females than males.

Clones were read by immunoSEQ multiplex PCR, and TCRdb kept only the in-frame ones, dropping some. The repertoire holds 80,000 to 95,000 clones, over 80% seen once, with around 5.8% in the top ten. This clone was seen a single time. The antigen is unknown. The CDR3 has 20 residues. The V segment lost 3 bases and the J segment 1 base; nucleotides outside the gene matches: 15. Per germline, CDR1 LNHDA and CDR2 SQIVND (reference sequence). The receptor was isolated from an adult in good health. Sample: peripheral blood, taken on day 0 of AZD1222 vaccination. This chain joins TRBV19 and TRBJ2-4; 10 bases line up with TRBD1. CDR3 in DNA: TGTGCCAGTAGTATGTACGGGGGGACAGGGGTGTCGGCGGCCAAAAACATTCAGTACTTC. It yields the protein CASSMYGGTGVSAAKNIQYF. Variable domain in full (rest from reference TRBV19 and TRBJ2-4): DGGITQSPKYLFRKEGQNVTLSCEQNLNHDAMYWYRQDPGQGLRLIYYSQIVNDFQKGDIAEGYSVSREKKESFPLTVTSAQKNPTAFYLCASSMYGGTGVSAAKNIQYFGAGTRLSVL.